This TCR beta chain was sequenced during a study of T-cell reconstitution after alpha-beta-depleted transplantation in children (dated by TCRdb to the mid-2010s). General notes on the study: T-cell immune reconstitution after TCRalphabeta/CD19-depleted allogeneic hematopoietic cell transplantation in children was quantitatively tracked in the study by means of TCR repertoire profiling. Here is what the overall study found, with its caveats: The frequencies of hyperexpanded clones fell over the following months, and after one year, T-cell counts and TCRbeta diversity were mostly attributed to newly produced T cells. About two months after transplant, the apparently early recovery of alphabetaT-cell counts reportedly depended on just several hundred clones that had expanded rapidly and came from non-depleted graft cells. The high TCRbeta diversity at day 60 in some patients was ascribed to recipient T cells and intrathymic progenitors that had survived conditioning.

The time point tag for this specimen amounts to: day 60 (about 2 months) after transplantation. The treatment or condition tag for this specimen amounts to: allogeneic hematopoietic cell transplantation with graft depleted of TCRalphabeta T cells and CD19 B cells. The transplant recipients were children given TCRalphabeta/CD19-depleted allogeneic hematopoietic cell grafts. CDR1 and CDR2, looked up from the germline V gene (reference sequence), are MNHEY and SMNVEV. Trimming removed 5 bases from V and 1 base from J; the gene matches leave 6 bases unexplained. Spanning cysteine to phenylalanine, the CDR3 consists of 16 amino acids. This entry keeps only the CDR3 DNA: 48 bases, framed from base 1. At least ten counts were recorded for this clonotype. Its cognate antigen has yet to be identified. Base qualities were left out, and no much larger clone turns up one base away. The method behind the library was PCR. For sequencing, an Illumina HiSeq 2500 was employed. Molecular barcoding was employed in the preparation of TCR libraries, with unique molecular identifiers being used to normalize TCRbeta repertoire quantification. The public reads were run again by TCRdb, first through fastp at Q25 and then through MiXCR, and only productive beta chains were kept. Each CDR3 protein gets just one entry, which takes the most common genes and DNA from the rows behind it. In this sample the table shows more than 85,000 distinct CDR3 sequences, around 6% of which occur a single time. In total, the top ten clones hold roughly 5.5% of the sample.

The TCR comes from a female patient aged 2 to 10 who had a stem cell transplant for Fanconi anemia, so the T cells may come from the graft donor. The specimen comprised PBMCs, mostly from graft donor cells, sampled 60 days after TCRalphabeta/CD19-depleted stem cell transplant. The sequence links TRBV27 to TRBJ2-7, and 12 junctional nucleotides match TRBD2. The CDR3: CASSRMTSGGSYEQYF. In nucleotide form, the sequence is TGTGCCAGCAGTCGGATGACTAGCGGGGGATCCTACGAGCAGTACTTC.